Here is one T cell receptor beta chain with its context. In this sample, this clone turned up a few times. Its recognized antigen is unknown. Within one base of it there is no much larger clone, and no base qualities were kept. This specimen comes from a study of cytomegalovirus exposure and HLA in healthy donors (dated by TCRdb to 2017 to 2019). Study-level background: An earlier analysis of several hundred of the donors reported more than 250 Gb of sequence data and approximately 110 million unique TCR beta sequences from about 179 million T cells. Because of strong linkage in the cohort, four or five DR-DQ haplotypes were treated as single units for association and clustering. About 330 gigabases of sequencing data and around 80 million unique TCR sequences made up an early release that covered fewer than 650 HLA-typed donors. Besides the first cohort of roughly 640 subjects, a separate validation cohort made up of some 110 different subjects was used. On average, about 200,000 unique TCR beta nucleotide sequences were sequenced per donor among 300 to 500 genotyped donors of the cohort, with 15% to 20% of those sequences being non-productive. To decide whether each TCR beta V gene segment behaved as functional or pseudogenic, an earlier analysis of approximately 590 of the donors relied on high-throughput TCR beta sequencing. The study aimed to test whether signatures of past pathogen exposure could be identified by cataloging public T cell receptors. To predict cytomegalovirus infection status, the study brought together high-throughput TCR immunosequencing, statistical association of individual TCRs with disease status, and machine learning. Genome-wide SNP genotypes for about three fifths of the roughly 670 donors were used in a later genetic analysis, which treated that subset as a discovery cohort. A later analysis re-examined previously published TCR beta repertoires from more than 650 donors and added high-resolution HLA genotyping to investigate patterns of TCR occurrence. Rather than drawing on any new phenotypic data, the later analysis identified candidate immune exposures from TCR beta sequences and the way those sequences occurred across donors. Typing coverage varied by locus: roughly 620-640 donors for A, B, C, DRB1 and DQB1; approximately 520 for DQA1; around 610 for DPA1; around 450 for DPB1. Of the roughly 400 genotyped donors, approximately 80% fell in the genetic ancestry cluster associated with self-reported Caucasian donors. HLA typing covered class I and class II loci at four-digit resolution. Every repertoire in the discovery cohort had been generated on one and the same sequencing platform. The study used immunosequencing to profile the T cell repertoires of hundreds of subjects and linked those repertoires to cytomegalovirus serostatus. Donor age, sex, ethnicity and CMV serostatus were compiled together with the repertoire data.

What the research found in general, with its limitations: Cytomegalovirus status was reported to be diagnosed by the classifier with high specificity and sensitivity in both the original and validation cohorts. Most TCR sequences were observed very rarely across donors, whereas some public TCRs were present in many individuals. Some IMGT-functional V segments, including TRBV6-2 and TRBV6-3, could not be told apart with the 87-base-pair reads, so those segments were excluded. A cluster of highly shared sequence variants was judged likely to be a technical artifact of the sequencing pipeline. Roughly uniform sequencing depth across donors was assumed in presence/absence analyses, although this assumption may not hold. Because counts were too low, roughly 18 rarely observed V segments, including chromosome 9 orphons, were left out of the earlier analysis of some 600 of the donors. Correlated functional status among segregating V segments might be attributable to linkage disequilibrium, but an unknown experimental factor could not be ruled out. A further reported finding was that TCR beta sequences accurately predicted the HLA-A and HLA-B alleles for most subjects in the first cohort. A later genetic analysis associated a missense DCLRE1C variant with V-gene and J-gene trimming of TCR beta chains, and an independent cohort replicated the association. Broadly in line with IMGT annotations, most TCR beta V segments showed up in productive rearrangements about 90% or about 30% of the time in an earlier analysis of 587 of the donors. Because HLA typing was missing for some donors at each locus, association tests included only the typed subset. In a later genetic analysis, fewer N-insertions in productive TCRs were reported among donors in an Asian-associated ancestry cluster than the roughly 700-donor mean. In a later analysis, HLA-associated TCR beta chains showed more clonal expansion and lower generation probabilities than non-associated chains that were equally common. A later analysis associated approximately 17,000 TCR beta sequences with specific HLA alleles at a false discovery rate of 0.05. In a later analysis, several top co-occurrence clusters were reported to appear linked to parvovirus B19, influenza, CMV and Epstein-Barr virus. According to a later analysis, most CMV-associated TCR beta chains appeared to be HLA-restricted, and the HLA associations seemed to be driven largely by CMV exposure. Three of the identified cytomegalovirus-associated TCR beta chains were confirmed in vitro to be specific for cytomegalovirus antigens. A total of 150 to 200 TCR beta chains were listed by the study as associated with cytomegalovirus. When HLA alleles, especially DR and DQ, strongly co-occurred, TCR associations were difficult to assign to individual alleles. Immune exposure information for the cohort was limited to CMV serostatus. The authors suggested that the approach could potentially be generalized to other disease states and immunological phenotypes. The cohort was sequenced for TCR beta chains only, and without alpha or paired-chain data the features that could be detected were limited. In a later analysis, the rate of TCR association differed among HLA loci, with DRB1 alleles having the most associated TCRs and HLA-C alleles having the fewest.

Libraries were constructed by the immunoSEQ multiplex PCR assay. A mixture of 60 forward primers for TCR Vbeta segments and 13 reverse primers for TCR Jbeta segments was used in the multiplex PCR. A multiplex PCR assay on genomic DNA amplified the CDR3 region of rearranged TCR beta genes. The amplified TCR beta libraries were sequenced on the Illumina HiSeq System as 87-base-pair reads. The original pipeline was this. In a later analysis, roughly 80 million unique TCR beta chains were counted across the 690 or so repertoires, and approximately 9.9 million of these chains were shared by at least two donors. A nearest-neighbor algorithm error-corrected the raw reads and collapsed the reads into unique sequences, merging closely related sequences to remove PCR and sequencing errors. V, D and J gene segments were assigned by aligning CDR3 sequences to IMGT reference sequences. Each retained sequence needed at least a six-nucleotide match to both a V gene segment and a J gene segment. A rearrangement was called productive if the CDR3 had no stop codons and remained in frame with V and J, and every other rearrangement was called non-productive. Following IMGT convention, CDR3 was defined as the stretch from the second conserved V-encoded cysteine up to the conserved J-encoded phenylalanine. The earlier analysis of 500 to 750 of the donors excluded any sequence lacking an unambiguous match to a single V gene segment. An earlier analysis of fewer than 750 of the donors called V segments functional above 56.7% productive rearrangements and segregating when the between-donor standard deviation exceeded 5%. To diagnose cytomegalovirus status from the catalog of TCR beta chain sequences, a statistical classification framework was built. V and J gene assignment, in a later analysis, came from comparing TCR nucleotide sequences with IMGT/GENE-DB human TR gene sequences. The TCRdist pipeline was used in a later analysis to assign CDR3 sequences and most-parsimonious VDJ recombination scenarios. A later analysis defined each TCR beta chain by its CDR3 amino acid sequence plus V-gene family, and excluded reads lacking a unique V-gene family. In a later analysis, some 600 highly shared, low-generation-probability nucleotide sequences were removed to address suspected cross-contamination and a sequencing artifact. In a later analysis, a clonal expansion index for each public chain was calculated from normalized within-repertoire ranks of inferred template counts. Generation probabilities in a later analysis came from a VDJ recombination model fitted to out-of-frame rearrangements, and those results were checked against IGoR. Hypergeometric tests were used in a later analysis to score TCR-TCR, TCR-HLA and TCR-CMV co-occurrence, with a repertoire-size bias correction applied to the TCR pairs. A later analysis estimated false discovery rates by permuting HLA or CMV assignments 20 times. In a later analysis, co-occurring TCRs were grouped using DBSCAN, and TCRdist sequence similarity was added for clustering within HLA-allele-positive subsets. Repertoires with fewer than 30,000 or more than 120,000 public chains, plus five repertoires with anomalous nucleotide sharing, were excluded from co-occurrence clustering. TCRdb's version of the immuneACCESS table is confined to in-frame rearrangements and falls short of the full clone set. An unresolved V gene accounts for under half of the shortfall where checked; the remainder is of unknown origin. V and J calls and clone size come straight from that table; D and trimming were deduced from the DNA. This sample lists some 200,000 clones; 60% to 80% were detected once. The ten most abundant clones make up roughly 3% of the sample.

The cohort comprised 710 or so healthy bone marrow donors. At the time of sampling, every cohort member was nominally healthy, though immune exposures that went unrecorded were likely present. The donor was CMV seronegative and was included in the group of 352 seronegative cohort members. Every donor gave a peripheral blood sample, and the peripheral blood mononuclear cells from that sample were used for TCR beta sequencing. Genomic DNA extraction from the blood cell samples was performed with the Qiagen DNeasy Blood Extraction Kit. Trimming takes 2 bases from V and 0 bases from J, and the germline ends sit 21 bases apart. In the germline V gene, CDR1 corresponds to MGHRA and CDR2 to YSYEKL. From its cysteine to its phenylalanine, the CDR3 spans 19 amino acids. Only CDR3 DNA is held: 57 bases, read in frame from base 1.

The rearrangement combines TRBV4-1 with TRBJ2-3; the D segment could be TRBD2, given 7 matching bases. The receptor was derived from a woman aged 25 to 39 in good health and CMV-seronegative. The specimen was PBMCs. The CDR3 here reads CASSQRTKRDIYSTDTQYF. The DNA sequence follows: TGCGCCAGCAGCCAACGGACTAAGCGGGACATATATAGCACAGATACGCAGTATTTT.